These 17 T cell receptor beta chains were all obtained from the same sample, sequenced in a study of blood T cell repertoires in COVID-19 (dated by TCRdb to 2020 to 2022). The method was the immunoSEQ multiplex PCR assay. Held by TCRdb, this immuneACCESS table contains in-frame sequences only and omits some clones. Under half of the omission traces to an unresolved V gene where checked; the cause of the rest is unknown. This sample comprises 250,000 to 300,000 clones, 80% to 85% of them detected only once. 5% of the sample is held by the ten biggest clonotypes. Material: PBMCs or T cells enriched from blood (not recorded which). These receptors all stem from a man aged 35 to 55 who had been exposed to COVID-19.

This clone was seen a handful of times. The chain is built from TRBV7-9 and TRBJ1-2; D unclear. The CDR3 sequence is 15 residues long. Germline V gene sequence: CDR1 SEHNR, CDR2 FQNEAQ (reference sequence). Trimming removed 4 bases at V and 1 base at J, with 13 bases between. This CDR3 reads CASSSQLVNNYGYTF. In DNA, the CDR3 is TGTGCCAGCAGCTCCCAGCTAGTAAATAACTATGGCTACACCTTC.

The CDR3 loop is CTSSQPVGTSGNTDTQYF. The DNA for the CDR3 is TGCACCAGCAGCCAGCCGGTGGGGACTAGCGGAAACACAGATACGCAGTATTTT. J is TRBJ2-3 and V is TRBV1; TRBD2 is taken as the D call from the table, unchecked against the DNA. TRBV1 is labeled a pseudogene. The CDR3 runs to 18 residues.

The chain has TRBV9 and TRBJ2-1; 7 bases line up with TRBD1. Germline CDR1 is SGDLS and CDR2 is YYNGEE. Trimming at V came to 7 bases and at J to 6 bases, leaving 22 bases not matched to a gene. The CDR3 totals 18 residues. CDR3 bases: TGTGCCAGCGGTCGCCGGGACAGTCTATTTCCCCCTGGCAATGAGCAGTTCTTC. It encodes CASGRRDSLFPPGNEQFF.

This clone came up once. V usage is TRBV7-5 and J usage is TRBJ2-7; the D call TRBD2 from the table was never checked on the DNA. TRBV7-5 is shown as a pseudogene. This CDR3 is built from 15 residues. CDR3 protein: CVRRSQREGRYEQYF. The CDR3 DNA reads TGTGTCAGAAGATCCCAGCGGGAGGGCCGCTACGAGCAGTACTTC.

On this clone: This specimen includes other DNA sequences encoding the same CDR3. CDR3: CASSLGLNNEQFF. The CDR3, as DNA: TGTGCCAGCAGCCTAGGGCTTAACAATGAGCAGTTCTTC. The rearrangement uses TRBV11-2 and TRBJ2-1; no reliable D call. Trimming stripped 5 bases from V and 5 bases from J, with 10 bases between. Per germline, CDR1 SGHAT and CDR2 FQNNGV. The CDR3 has 13 residues.

The chain links TRBV7-2 to TRBJ1-1; a weak D match, TRBD1 (6 bases). CDR1 is SGHTA and CDR2 is FQGNSA in the germline V gene. CDR3 length equals 15 residues. V gave up 2 bases and J gave up 0 bases, with 10 bases separating them. The CDR3 DNA reads as TGTGCCAGCAGCTTAAGGGACACACTGAACACTGAAGCTTTCTTT. Residues: CASSLRDTLNTEAFF.

The chain combines TRBV6-1 with TRBJ2-3; 11 bases map to TRBD2. Trimming took 0 bases from V and 0 from J; bases not matched to a gene: 5. This CDR3 has 18 residues. From germline, CDR1 is MNHNS and CDR2 SASEGT. CDR3 DNA: TGTGCCAGCAGTGAAGCGACTAGCGGGACGACTAGCACAGATACGCAGTATTTT. It is translated as CASSEATSGTTSTDTQYF.

A few counts support this clone. The chain carries TRBV5-1 and TRBJ2-7, with D perhaps matching TRBD1 (5 bases). The CDR3 is made up of 14 amino acids. V was trimmed by 1 base and J by 3 bases, leaving 11 bases between them. CDR1 SGHRS and CDR2 YFSETQ come from the germline V gene. CDR3 sequence: CASSLQGMSYEQYF. CDR3 DNA sequence: TGCGCCAGCAGCTTGCAGGGTATGAGCTACGAGCAGTACTTC.

This rearrangement joins TRBV21-1 to TRBJ1-2; TRBD1 was called by the table and not checked on the DNA. TRBV21-1 counts as a pseudogene. The length of the CDR3 is 13 residues. CDR3 protein: CASSKDTGVGYTF. DNA of the CDR3: TGTGCCAGCAGCAAAGACACAGGGGTGGGCTACACCTTC.

The V and J genes are TRBV9 and TRBJ2-6, with TRBD2 matching 10 bases. This CDR3 has 16 amino acids. After removal of 4 bases from V and 2 bases from J, the junction contained 3 bases not matched to a gene. Germline CDR1 is SGDLS and CDR2 is YYNGEE. CDR3 bases: TGTGCCAGCAGCCGTAGCGGGGGGACTGGGGCCAACGTCCTGACTTTC. Amino acid sequence: CASSRSGGTGANVLTF.

This sequence joins TRBV7-9 and TRBJ1-4, with D maybe TRBD1 (6 bases). The CDR3 has 14 amino acids. Germline CDR1 is SEHNR and CDR2 is FQNEAQ (reference sequence). Trimming took 3 bases from V and 7 from J, leaving 12 bases between them. The CDR3 coding sequence is TGTGCCAGCAGCTTCGGGGGGCGAGGTGAAAAACTGTTTTTT. Its protein product is CASSFGGRGEKLFF. Filled out from reference TRBV7-9 and TRBJ1-4, the complete variable domain reads DTGVSQNPRHKITKRGQNVTFRCDPISEHNRLYWYRQTLGQGPEFLTYFQNEAQLEKSRLLSDRFSAERPKGSFSTLEIQRTEQGDSAMYLCASSFGGRGEKLFFGSGTQLSVL.

The chain employs TRBV19 and TRBJ2-2; 11 positions agree with TRBD1. This CDR3 region has 15 residues. The V gene's germline CDR1 is LNHDA and CDR2 SQIVND (reference sequence). Trimming cost V 10 bases and J 4 bases; bases outside gene matches: 8. CDR3 residues: CAIGTGGQGTGELFF. CDR3 bases: TGTGCCATTGGGACAGGGGGACAGGGCACCGGGGAGCTGTTTTTT. The whole variable domain, remainder taken from reference TRBV19 and TRBJ2-2, is DGGITQSPKYLFRKEGQNVTLSCEQNLNHDAMYWYRQDPGQGLRLIYYSQIVNDFQKGDIAEGYSVSREKKESFPLTVTSAQKNPTAFYLCAIGTGGQGTGELFFGEGSRLTVL.

This chain links TRBV19 with TRBJ1-6; D not resolved. Germline values: CDR1 LNHDA, CDR2 SQIVND (reference sequence). Trimming cost V 7 bases and J 10 bases, with 14 bases left between them. The CDR3 is 13 amino acids. In DNA form, the CDR3 reads TGTGCCAGTAACCCTAGCCCCGGGTCACCCCTCCACTTT. This gives the protein CASNPSPGSPLHF.

This rearrangement joins TRBV5-5 to TRBJ2-2; no definite D call. This CDR3 is 15 amino acids long. CDR1 and CDR2 from the germline V gene are SGHKS and YYEKEE (reference sequence). Trimming shortened V by 4 bases and J by 3 bases, and 13 bases separated the two germline ends. CDR3 sequence: CASSRLGPDTGELFF. The CDR3 DNA is TGTGCCAGCAGCCGACTGGGTCCGGACACCGGGGAGCTGTTTTTT.

This chain joins TRBV6-5 and TRBJ1-6, with 9 bases lining up with TRBD1. V lost 10 bases to trimming and J lost 7 bases; unmatched junction nucleotides: 8. The CDR3 totals 14 residues. The germline gives CDR1 MNHEY, CDR2 SVGAGI. CDR3 residues: CATLTGTGNSPLHF. The CDR3 DNA sequence: TGTGCCACCTTAACCGGGACAGGGAATTCACCCCTCCACTTT.

This sequence joins TRBV7-6 and TRBJ2-7; a possible D gene is TRBD2 (5 bases). Germline V gene data show CDR1 as SGHVS and CDR2 as FNYEAQ. The CDR3 contains 17 residues. Deletions cut 5 bases from V and 3 bases from J, with 23 bases between. The CDR3 protein is CASSAAATGSNLYEQYF. The CDR3 nucleotides are TGTGCCAGCAGCGCTGCCGCGACGGGGTCTAATCTCTACGAGCAGTACTTC.

The chain combines TRBV30 with TRBJ2-6; 7 bases agree with TRBD1. Germline trimming cut 7 bases from V and 1 base from J; bases unmatched to any gene: 1. The CDR3 is 13 amino acids. Germline V gene data show CDR1 as GTSNPN and CDR2 as SVGIG (reference sequence). The CDR3 sequence is CALTGSGANVLTF. CDR3 DNA sequence: TGTGCCTTGACAGGGTCTGGGGCCAACGTCCTGACTTTC.